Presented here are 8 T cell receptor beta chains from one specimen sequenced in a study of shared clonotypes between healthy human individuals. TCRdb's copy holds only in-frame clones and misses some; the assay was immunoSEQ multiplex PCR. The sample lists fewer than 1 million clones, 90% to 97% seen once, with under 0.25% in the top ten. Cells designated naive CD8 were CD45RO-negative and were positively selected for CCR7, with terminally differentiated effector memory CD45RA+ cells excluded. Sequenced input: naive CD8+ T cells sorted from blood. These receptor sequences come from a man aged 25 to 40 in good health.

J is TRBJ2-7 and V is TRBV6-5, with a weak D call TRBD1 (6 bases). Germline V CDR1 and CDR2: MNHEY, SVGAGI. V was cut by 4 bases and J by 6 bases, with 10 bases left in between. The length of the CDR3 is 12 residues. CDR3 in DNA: TGTGCCAGCAGTTGGGCCAGGGGCGAGCAGTACTTC. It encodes CASSWARGEQYF.

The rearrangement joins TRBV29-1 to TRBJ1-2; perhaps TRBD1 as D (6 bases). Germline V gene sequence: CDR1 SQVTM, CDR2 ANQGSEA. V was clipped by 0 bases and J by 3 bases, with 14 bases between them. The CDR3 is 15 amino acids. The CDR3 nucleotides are TGCAGCGTTGAAGAAGTGGGAAAGGGGGACTATGGCTACACCTTC. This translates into CSVEEVGKGDYGYTF.

This chain's CDR3 is CASGDSSYEQYF. CDR3 DNA sequence: TGTGCCTCTGGAGACAGCTCCTACGAGCAGTACTTC. The chain uses TRBV10-3 and TRBJ2-7; TRBD1 is a possible D gene (5 bases). CDR1 and CDR2 from the germline V gene are ENHRY and SYGVKD. The V end lost 11 bases, the J end lost 0 bases, and 11 bases lay between the germline ends. The length of the CDR3 is 12 residues.

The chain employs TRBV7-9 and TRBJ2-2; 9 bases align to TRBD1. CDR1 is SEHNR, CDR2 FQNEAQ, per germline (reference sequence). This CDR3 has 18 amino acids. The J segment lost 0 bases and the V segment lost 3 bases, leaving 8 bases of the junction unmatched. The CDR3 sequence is CASSFPLTGGANTGELFF. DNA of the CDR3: TGTGCCAGCAGCTTCCCCCTGACAGGGGGAGCGAACACCGGGGAGCTGTTTTTT.

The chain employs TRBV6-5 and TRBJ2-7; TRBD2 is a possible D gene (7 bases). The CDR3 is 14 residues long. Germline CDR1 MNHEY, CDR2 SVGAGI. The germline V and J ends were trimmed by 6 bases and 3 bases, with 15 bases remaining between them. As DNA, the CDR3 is TGTGCCAGCAGGAGGGGGACTATTGACTACGAGCAGTACTTC. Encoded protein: CASRRGTIDYEQYF.

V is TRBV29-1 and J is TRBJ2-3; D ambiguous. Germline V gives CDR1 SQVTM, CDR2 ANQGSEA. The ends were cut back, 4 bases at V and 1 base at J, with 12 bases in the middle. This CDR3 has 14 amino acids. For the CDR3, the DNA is TGCAGCGTTGTTCGAAGGGCCGGCACAGATACGCAGTATTTT. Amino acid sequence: CSVVRRAGTDTQYF.

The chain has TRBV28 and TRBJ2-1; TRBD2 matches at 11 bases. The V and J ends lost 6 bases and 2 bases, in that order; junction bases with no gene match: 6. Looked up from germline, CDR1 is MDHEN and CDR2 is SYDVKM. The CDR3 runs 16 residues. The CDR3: CASSPSGRPTYNEQFF. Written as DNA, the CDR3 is TGTGCCAGCAGCCCTAGCGGGAGGCCTACCTACAATGAGCAGTTCTTC.

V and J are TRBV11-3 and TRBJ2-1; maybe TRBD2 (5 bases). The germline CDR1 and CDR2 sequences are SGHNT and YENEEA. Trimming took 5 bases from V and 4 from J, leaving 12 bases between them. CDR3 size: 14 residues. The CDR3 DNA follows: TGTGCCAGCAGCCCAAATTCGGGGTACAATGAGCAGTTCTTC. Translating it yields CASSPNSGYNEQFF.